This T cell receptor beta chain originates from a study of vaccination and CD4 T cells after COVID-19. Cultured CD4+ T cell DNA underwent sequencing with the Oncomine TCR Beta short-read assay. Extraction of genomic DNA was performed on cultured CD4+ T cells. Using its own MiXCR run on the PCR reads, TCRdb lists one record per CDR3 protein. Here the sample spans approximately 11,000 distinct CDR3 sequences, approximately 70% being singletons. In regard to this clonotype: The antigen is undetermined.

Germline values: CDR1 SNHLY, CDR2 FYNNEI. The CDR3 is 17 amino acids. V shed 5 bases and J shed 0 bases, with 18 bases lying between them. Documented treatment: approximately 9-day PBMC culture with coronavirus spike peptide pools or control peptides (ViraFEST assay). This chain uses TRBV2 with TRBJ2-3; D possibly corresponds to TRBD2 (6 bases). The sample was CD4+ T cells from blood, cultured in vitro. The sequence derives from a human donor who had recovered from COVID-19. Written as DNA, the CDR3 is TGTGCCAGCAGTCCTGCGGGTGGGAGGAGTAGCACAGATACGCAGTATTTT. Translating gives CASSPAGGRSSTDTQYF.